This T cell receptor beta chain emerged from a study of blood T cells in healthy people across ages. For the study at large: In model experiments, template switching was able to capture about one barcoded beta molecule for every two T cells that were present. Study conclusions and caveats: Significant beta diversity loss was already apparent by age approximately 40, declining roughly linearly. It was the long-lived donors that had more naive CD4+ cells and higher diversity than aged donors.

The V segment lost 6 bases and the J segment 3 bases; nucleotides outside the gene matches: 7. Germline V gene sequence: CDR1 SEHNR, CDR2 FQNEAQ (reference sequence). The CDR3 consists of 15 residues. A second about 7 to 12 cycle PCR used barcoded and J-beta primers. TCRdb re-called the 5' RACE reads with MiXCR, one entry per CDR3 protein. Of around 800,000 distinct CDR3 sequences listed, less than 80% were seen once; the top ten hold about 30%. As regards this clonotype: The antigen is not known.

The chain employs TRBV7-9 and TRBJ1-4; 7 bases are shared with TRBD1. Sequenced material: blood. This TCR was recovered from a young man in good health. The CDR3 region has the DNA TGTGCCAGCAGAGACAGGGCCGTGGCTAATGAAAAACTGTTTTTT. Protein sequence: CASRDRAVANEKLFF. Combining the CDR3 with reference TRBV7-9 and TRBJ1-4 gives the whole variable domain DTGVSQNPRHKITKRGQNVTFRCDPISEHNRLYWYRQTLGQGPEFLTYFQNEAQLEKSRLLSDRFSAERPKGSFSTLEIQRTEQGDSAMYLCASRDRAVANEKLFFGSGTQLSVL.